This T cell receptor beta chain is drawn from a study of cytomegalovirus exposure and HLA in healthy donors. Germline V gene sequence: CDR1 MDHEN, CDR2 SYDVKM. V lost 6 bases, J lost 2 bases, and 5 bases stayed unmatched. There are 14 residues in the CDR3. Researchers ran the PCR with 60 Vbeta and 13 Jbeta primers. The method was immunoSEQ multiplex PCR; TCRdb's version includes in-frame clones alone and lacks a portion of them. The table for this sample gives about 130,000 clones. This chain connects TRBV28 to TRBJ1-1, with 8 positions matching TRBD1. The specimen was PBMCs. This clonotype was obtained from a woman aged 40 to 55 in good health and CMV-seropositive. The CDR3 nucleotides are TGTGCCAGCAGGATGGGACAGGACAACACTGAAGCTTTCTTT. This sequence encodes CASRMGQDNTEAFF.